A selection of T cell receptor beta chains follows, all from one sample in a study of early T cells in non-severe SARS-CoV-2 infection. In TCRdb, the 5' RACE reads were re-called with MiXCR into one record per CDR3 protein. The table records around 40,000 distinct CDR3 sequences, approximately 6% of them present only once. The specimen sequenced was whole blood. The receptor source for this set is an adult who was a healthcare worker with PCR-confirmed SARS-CoV-2 infection or an uninfected control (not recorded which). Each CDR3 is given with its conserved first and last residue. The D gene is left open where the match is weak. Clone size is shown for a subset of rows, as once, few, many or a class of expanded clone.

CDR3 length: 12
D gene: NA
clone size: many
J gene: TRBJ2-1
V gene: TRBV7-9
CDR3 DNA: TGTGCCAGCAGCTCGGGCGTTGCTGAGCAGTTCTTC
CDR3 protein: CASSSGVAEQFF

CDR3 length: 13
D gene: NA
clone size: many
J gene: TRBJ2-1
V gene: TRBV20-1
CDR3 DNA: TGCAGTGCAGACCGTACTTCCTACAATGAGCAGTTCTTC
CDR3 protein: CSADRTSYNEQFF

CDR3 length: 11
D gene: NA
clone size: NA
J gene: TRBJ2-3
V gene: TRBV12-3/TRBV12-4
CDR3 DNA: TGTGCCAGCAGTCACATGGATACGCAGTATTTT
CDR3 protein: CASSHMDTQYF

CDR3 length: 16
D gene: NA
clone size: few
J gene: TRBJ2-7
V gene: TRBV5-5
CDR3 DNA: TGTGCCAGCAGCTTGGTGGCAGGGGAACCCTCTAGGGAGCAGTACTTC
CDR3 protein: CASSLVAGEPSREQYF

CDR3 length: 14
D gene: NA
clone size: many
J gene: TRBJ2-3
V gene: TRBV4-1
CDR3 DNA: TGCGCCAGCAGCCATATCAAGGCCACAGATACGCAGTATTTT
CDR3 protein: CASSHIKATDTQYF

CDR3 length: 15
D gene: TRBD1
clone size: many
J gene: TRBJ1-5
V gene: TRBV6-5
CDR3 DNA: TGTGCCAGCAGCCGGGACAGGGGATCGGTTCAGCCCCAGCATTTT
CDR3 protein: CASSRDRGSVQPQHF

CDR3 length: 14
D gene: TRBD1
clone size: few
J gene: TRBJ2-7
V gene: TRBV4-1
CDR3 DNA: TGCGCCAGCAGCCCCCCGGGACAGTCCTACGAGCAGTACTTC
CDR3 protein: CASSPPGQSYEQYF

CDR3 length: 14
D gene: NA
clone size: few
J gene: TRBJ2-7
V gene: TRBV18
CDR3 DNA: TGTGCCAGCTCACTAATTGGTAGCGCCTACGAGCAGTACTTC
CDR3 protein: CASSLIGSAYEQYF

CDR3 length: 14
D gene: NA
clone size: many
J gene: TRBJ2-4
V gene: TRBV10-3
CDR3 DNA: TGTGCCATCAGTGAGTCGGGAGGTGTAAACATTCAGTACTTC
CDR3 protein: CAISESGGVNIQYF

CDR3 length: 15
D gene: NA
clone size: many
J gene: TRBJ1-3
V gene: TRBV7-2
CDR3 DNA: TGTGCCAGCAGCTTAGTCTCACAGCTCGGAAACACCATATATTTT
CDR3 protein: CASSLVSQLGNTIYF

CDR3 length: 16
D gene: TRBD2
clone size: few
J gene: TRBJ2-2
V gene: TRBV20-1
CDR3 DNA: TGCAGTGCTAGGGGACTAGCGACGAGGAGGGGCGGGGAGCTGTTTTTT
CDR3 protein: CSARGLATRRGGELFF

CDR3 length: 16
D gene: TRBD1
clone size: many
J gene: TRBJ2-1
V gene: TRBV7-2
CDR3 DNA: TGTGCCAGCAGCCCGAACCGGGACAGCGTTAACAATGAGCAGTTCTTC
CDR3 protein: CASSPNRDSVNNEQFF

CDR3 length: 13
D gene: NA
clone size: many
J gene: TRBJ2-2
V gene: TRBV6-5
CDR3 DNA: TGTGCCAGCAGTTACCTGGGGGGCGGGGAGCTGTTTTTT
CDR3 protein: CASSYLGGGELFF

CDR3 length: 12
D gene: NA
clone size: many
J gene: TRBJ2-1
V gene: TRBV5-6
CDR3 DNA: TGTGCCAGCAGCTCTAGCATCCGGGGGCAGTTCTTC
CDR3 protein: CASSSSIRGQFF

CDR3 length: 16
D gene: NA
clone size: many
J gene: TRBJ2-1
V gene: TRBV27
CDR3 DNA: TGTGCCACAGCATCCAGGGAGGCCCCTTCCTACAATGAGCAGTTCTTC
CDR3 protein: CATASREAPSYNEQFF